The clone carrying this TCR beta chain turned up a few times. No antigen is known for it. This CDR3 is 14 amino acids long. V lost 7 bases and J lost 0, with 11 bases in between. CDR1 and CDR2 from the germline V gene are MNHNS and SASEGT. The data were obtained in a study of identical twins. Whole-study findings and limits: Fewer insertions marked abundant cord blood beta clonotypes; young adult naive trended weakly, memory not at all.

Unique molecular identifiers were present on cDNA, and template switching added a universal primer site. TCRdb ran MiXCR on the 5' RACE reads and lists one entry per CDR3 protein. The table has under 900,000 distinct CDR3 sequences, about 20% seen once; the top ten hold roughly 13%. The same specimen was also included in a second study, on T cells expressing NK-cell markers. That work adds: Sorted CD3+CD56-NKG2C+, CD3+CD56+NKG2C- and CD3+CD56+NKG2C+ T cells were the source of the TCR beta repertoires. Whether expanded NKG2C+ T cell clones were HCMV-specific remained unclear.

The rearrangement links TRBV6-1 to TRBJ2-3; the D gene is possibly TRBD2 (5 bases). The sample comprised PBMCs. This TCR came from a woman younger than 35 in good health. CDR3 bases: TGTGCCAGCAAGAGCGGTACTAGCACAGATACGCAGTATTTT. Residues: CASKSGTSTDTQYF.